The 21 T cell receptor beta chains reported below all come from one sample, sequenced in a study of blood T cell repertoires in COVID-19. The table came from immunoSEQ multiplex PCR; TCRdb's copy has only in-frame clones and leaves some out. The sample yields more than 300,000 clones, about 90% seen once. Sequenced material: peripheral blood. These receptors came from a woman under 30 who had recovered from COVID-19.

Regarding this clone: The sample carries other DNA sequences with the same CDR3. The V call is TRBV27, the J call TRBJ1-2; 7 bases match TRBD1. Trimming removed 6 bases from V and 5 bases from J; junction bases left unmatched: 9. The CDR3 is made up of 14 amino acids. Germline V gene lookup returns CDR1 MNHEY and CDR2 SMNVEV (reference sequence). CDR3 in DNA: TGTGCCAGCAGACTGAAGGGGGCAGGATATGGCTACACCTTC. Translation: CASRLKGAGYGYTF.

This chain uses TRBV5-1 with TRBJ2-2; possibly TRBD2 for D (5 bases). CDR1 is SGHRS, CDR2 YFSETQ, per germline. The CDR3 has 16 amino acids. V lost 0 bases to trimming and J lost 1 base, with 10 bases between them. The CDR3 nucleotides read TGCGCCAGCAGCTTGGCCACGGGGAGGAACACCGGGGAGCTGTTTTTT. It codes for CASSLATGRNTGELFF.

The chain employs TRBV6-2 or TRBV6-3 and TRBJ2-7; D may be TRBD1 (6 bases). The CDR3 contains 15 residues. CDR1 is MNHEY and CDR2 is SVGEGT in the germline V gene. V lost 2 bases, J lost 2 bases, and 13 bases lay in between. The CDR3 is CASSYAPGVTYEQYV. DNA for the CDR3: TGTGCCAGCAGTTACGCCCCAGGGGTAACCTACGAGCAGTACGTC.

The chain has TRBV27 and TRBJ2-1; 13 bases fit TRBD2. This CDR3 has 16 residues. V lost 4 bases, J lost 4 bases, and 4 bases stayed unmatched. Germline CDR1 is MNHEY and CDR2 is SMNVEV (reference sequence). CDR3: CASSSGLAGLYNEQFF. CDR3 nucleotide sequence: TGTGCCAGCAGTTCGGGACTAGCGGGACTGTACAATGAGCAGTTCTTC.

The sample holds one count of this clone. The chain employs TRBV28 and TRBJ2-2; 9 bases map to TRBD2. CDR1 is MDHEN, CDR2 SYDVKM, per germline. V shed 4 bases and J 4 bases; nucleotides not matched to a gene: 22. This CDR3 contains 21 residues. CDR3 loop: CASSSAPIAGGLRGGTGELFF. CDR3 sequence (DNA): TGTGCCAGCAGTTCCGCGCCAATCGCGGGAGGGCTAAGAGGGGGCACCGGGGAGCTGTTTTTT.

The chain couples TRBV7-9 to TRBJ1-2, with TRBD1 matching 12 bases. This CDR3 has 17 residues. J gave up 5 bases and V 1 base, and 8 bases lay outside the gene matches. Germline-derived CDR1 and CDR2 are SEHNR and FQNEAQ (reference sequence). The CDR3 DNA follows: TGTGCCAGCAGCTTAGGTACCGGGACAGGGGGCGAGTATGGCTACACCTTC. This translates into CASSLGTGTGGEYGYTF.

The chain employs TRBV5-1 and TRBJ1-2, with 7 bases aligning to TRBD1. Trimming at V came to 2 bases and at J to 6 bases, leaving 7 bases not matched to a gene. The CDR3 is 14 residues long. Germline V gene data show CDR1 as SGHRS and CDR2 as YFSETQ. CDR3 protein: CASSLGGGFDGYTF. DNA of the CDR3: TGCGCCAGCAGCTTAGGGGGCGGGTTTGATGGCTACACCTTC.

The J gene is TRBJ1-1, the V gene TRBV5-1; possible D gene TRBD1, 6 bases. This CDR3 spans 13 amino acids. Trimming took off 3 bases at V and 6 bases at J, with 12 bases between the two ends. Germline assignment: CDR1 SGHRS and CDR2 YFSETQ. In DNA form, the CDR3 reads TGCGCCAGCAGCTCTAAACAGGGCGCTGAAGCTTTCTTT. Translated, it gives CASSSKQGAEAFF.

The CDR3 protein is CASSTDTTPRNTGELFF. The CDR3 DNA reads TGTGCCAGCAGCACAGATACCACCCCAAGAAACACCGGGGAGCTGTTTTTT. The chain recombines TRBV7-9 with TRBJ2-2; no clear D gene. V lost 5 bases and J lost 2, with 18 bases in between. The length of the CDR3 is 17 residues. The germline V gene encodes CDR1 SEHNR and CDR2 FQNEAQ (reference sequence).

V gene TRBV11-3 combines with J gene TRBJ2-1; tentative D call: TRBD1 (5 bases). The germline V and J ends were trimmed by 0 bases and 3 bases, with 9 bases remaining between them. Germline loops: CDR1 SGHNT, CDR2 YENEEA. This CDR3 has 15 amino acids. CDR3 sequence reads: CASSLEGRDYNEQFF. DNA of the CDR3: TGTGCCAGCAGCTTAGAAGGCAGGGACTACAATGAGCAGTTCTTC. Supplemented by reference TRBV11-3 and TRBJ2-1, the full variable domain reads EAGVVQSPRYKIIEKKQPVAFWCNPISGHNTLYWYLQNLGQGPELLIRYENEEAVDDSQLPKDRFSAERLKGVDSTLKIQPAELGDSAVYLCASSLEGRDYNEQFFGPGTRLTVL.

A remark on this clone: In the same sample, other DNA sequences code for this CDR3. The chain carries TRBV5-1 and TRBJ1-3; the D is unclear. V lost 0 bases to trimming and J lost 0 bases, with 7 bases between them. The CDR3 is 15 amino acids. Per germline, CDR1 SGHRS and CDR2 YFSETQ. This CDR3 is CASSLAGSSGNTIYF. CDR3 DNA: TGCGCCAGCAGCTTGGCGGGTAGCTCTGGAAACACCATATATTTT.

CDR3 in amino acids: CASSYSSGPAYNEQFF. The CDR3 DNA sequence: TGTGCCAGCAGTTACTCGAGCGGGCCCGCCTACAATGAGCAGTTCTTC. The chain links TRBV6-5 to TRBJ2-1; D perhaps matches TRBD2 (6 bases). The CDR3 has 16 residues. Germline V CDR1 and CDR2: MNHEY, SVGAGI. Between the trimmed V and J ends, which lost 0 bases and 2 bases, there was a span of 11 bases.

The chain carries TRBV12-3 or TRBV12-4 and TRBJ2-3; D is possibly TRBD1 (5 bases). This CDR3 region has 13 residues. The V end was cut by 3 bases, the J end by 7 bases, with 11 bases between. CDR3 sequence: CASSLWQGHTQYF. The CDR3 bases are TGTGCCAGCAGTTTGTGGCAGGGCCATACGCAGTATTTT.

The chain employs TRBV12-3 or TRBV12-4 and TRBJ2-3; D unresolved. The V and J ends lost 4 bases and 0 bases respectively, with 5 bases between them. There are 13 residues in the CDR3. Here the CDR3 reads CASSSDSTDTQYF. Here the CDR3 DNA reads TGTGCCAGCAGTTCAGATAGCACAGATACGCAGTATTTT.

V and J are TRBV5-1 and TRBJ1-2, with D uncertain. With 7 bases removed from V and 6 bases from J, the gap between germline ends came to 28 bases. The germline gives CDR1 SGHRS, CDR2 YFSETQ. This CDR3 is built from 17 residues. The CDR3 here is CASSPIPGSPQPDGYTF. CDR3 sequence (DNA): TGCGCCAGCTCACCCATCCCGGGTTCACCTCAACCCGATGGCTACACCTTC.

The chain couples TRBV19 to TRBJ2-1; TRBD2 aligns across 10 bases. J was trimmed by 8 bases and V by 1 base; bases with no gene match: 8. The CDR3 has 16 amino acids. Germline V CDR1 and CDR2: LNHDA, SQIVND (reference sequence). The CDR3 reads CASSIGTRGTSDEQFF. CDR3 bases: TGTGCCAGTAGTATAGGAACACGGGGGACTAGCGATGAGCAGTTCTTC.

This clone has just a few counts. Here the CDR3 DNA reads TGTGCCAGTAGACCCCAGGGCAGTCTGGCCGCTTTCTTT. As protein: CASRPQGSLAAFF. The chain couples TRBV19 to TRBJ1-1; the D gene is possibly TRBD1 (5 bases). The CDR3 sequence is 13 residues long. Germline assignment: CDR1 LNHDA and CDR2 SQIVND (reference sequence). Trimming stripped 6 bases from V and 11 bases from J, with 19 bases between.

This chain links TRBV4-1 with TRBJ2-7; D is unclear. The CDR3 has 15 residues. V dropped 0 bases and J dropped 0 bases, with 9 bases sitting between them. Germline-derived CDR1 and CDR2 are MGHRA and YSYEKL. CDR3 in DNA: TGCGCCAGCAGCCAAGAAGCGTCAAGCTCCTACGAGCAGTACGTC. Translation gives CASSQEASSSYEQYV.

Concerning this clone: The sample contains more than one DNA sequence encoding this CDR3. This chain connects TRBV30 to TRBJ1-3; D might be TRBD1 (6 bases). The germline gives CDR1 GTSNPN, CDR2 SVGIG (reference sequence). V was pared by 2 bases and J by 1 base, with 9 bases between. The CDR3 is 14 residues long. The CDR3 sequence: CAWSRQGSGNTIYF. DNA of the CDR3: TGTGCCTGGAGTAGGCAGGGGTCTGGAAACACCATATATTTT.

This sequence joins TRBV2 and TRBJ2-1; 9 bases match TRBD1. Germline assignment: CDR1 SNHLY and CDR2 FYNNEI. CDR3 length: 15 residues. With 6 bases clipped from V and 8 bases from J, the junction kept 11 bases outside the gene matches. The CDR3, as DNA: TGTGCCAGCAGCCTCCAAGGACAGGGGAGGGATGAGCAGTTCTTC. Protein sequence: CASSLQGQGRDEQFF.

This clone was picked up one time. The chain is built from TRBV7-2 and TRBJ2-7, with D possibly being TRBD2 (6 bases). V lost 1 base and J lost 2, with 12 bases in between. This CDR3 contains 15 residues. Per the germline V gene, CDR1 is SGHTA and CDR2 is FQGNSA. For the CDR3, the DNA is TGTGCCAGCAGCTTAGGTGGCGGGGTGACCTACGAGCAGTACGTC. Translating it yields CASSLGGGVTYEQYV.